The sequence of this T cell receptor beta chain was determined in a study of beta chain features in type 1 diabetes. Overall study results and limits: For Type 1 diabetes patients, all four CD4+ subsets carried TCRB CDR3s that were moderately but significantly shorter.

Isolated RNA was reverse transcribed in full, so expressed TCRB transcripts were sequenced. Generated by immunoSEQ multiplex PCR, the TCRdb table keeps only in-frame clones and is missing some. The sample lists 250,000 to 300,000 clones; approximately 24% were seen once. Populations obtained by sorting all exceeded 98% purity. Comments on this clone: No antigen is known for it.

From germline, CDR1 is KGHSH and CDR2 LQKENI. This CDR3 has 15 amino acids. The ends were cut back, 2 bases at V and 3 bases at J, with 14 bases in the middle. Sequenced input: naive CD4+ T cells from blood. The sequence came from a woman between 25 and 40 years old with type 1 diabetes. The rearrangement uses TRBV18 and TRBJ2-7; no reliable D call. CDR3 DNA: TGTGCCAGCTCACCAGGAGAGAATTTCCGCTACGAGCAGTACTTC. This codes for CASSPGENFRYEQYF.